This TCR beta chain comes out of a study of blood T cell repertoires in COVID-19. Study-wide context: Acute-phase and convalescent COVID-19 samples originated in the United States, Italy and Spain. Sources were T cells, B-cell-depleted T cells, or PBMCs; the material itself was cDNA or gDNA.

This CDR3 spans 14 amino acids. The germline V gene encodes CDR1 LNHDA and CDR2 SQIVND (reference sequence). The ends were cut back, 5 bases at V and 3 bases at J, with 10 bases in the middle. In the original processing: Cell counts per sample came from amplifying reference gene primers. Only in-frame clones appear in the TCRdb table, and some are missing; sequencing was by immunoSEQ multiplex PCR. The V and J calls and clone size are taken from that table; D and trimming were inferred from the DNA. The table includes 390,000 or so clones, nearly 90% detected once. The sequencing input was peripheral blood. The chain links TRBV19 to TRBJ2-2, with D perhaps TRBD1 (5 bases). This sequence originates from a young man with active or convalescent COVID-19. CDR3 sequence (DNA): TGTGCCAGTAGTCTAGGACAACACACCGGGGAGCTGTTTTTT. Protein product: CASSLGQHTGELFF.